The sequence of this T cell receptor (beta chain) was determined in a study of T cell repertoires in cytomegalovirus infection. Study details: The public TCR beta signatures pointed to both CMV infection and matching HLA type.

In this sample, this clonotype turned up many times. Antigen: not known. Study-wide results and limits: HLA-C-restricted CMV clonotypes gave the most frequent clonotype in two of eight donors.

V lost 6 bases, J lost 7 bases, and 8 bases stayed unmatched. This CDR3 comprises 15 residues. Looked up from germline, CDR1 is SGHTA and CDR2 is FQGTGA. TCRdb reprocessed the reads with MiXCR, giving one entry per CDR3 protein. The repertoire consists of approximately 500,000 distinct CDR3 sequences, with approximately 10% occurring once and the leading ten covering about 9.4%. The source of this sequence is a human donor in good health (CMV status not recorded). Some clones in this sample may be carry-over from other donors' samples. The rearrangement links TRBV7-3 to TRBJ2-1, with 11 bases that match TRBD2. The sample was PBMCs. The DNA for the CDR3 is TGTGCCAGCAGGGAACTAGCGGGAGCAGGAAATGAGCAGTTCTTC. It is translated as CASRELAGAGNEQFF.